These 28 T cell receptor beta chains came from one sample sequenced in a study of cytomegalovirus exposure and HLA in healthy donors (dated by TCRdb to about 2017). Libraries came from the immunoSEQ multiplex PCR assay. A mixture of 60 forward primers for TCR Vbeta segments and 13 reverse primers for TCR Jbeta segments was used in the multiplex PCR. What TCRdb holds here is the immuneACCESS table cut down to in-frame rearrangements. Part of the clones is not present; checked against another copy, under half of the missing clones reflect an unresolved V gene, and the others are unexplained. The sample table gives approximately 75,000 clones. The top ten hold about 4.9% of the sample. Input material: PBMCs. The receptors originated from a middle-aged man in good health and CMV-seronegative.

The chain links TRBV30 to TRBJ2-5; 11 nucleotides match TRBD2. Trimming cost V 3 bases and J 5 bases; bases outside gene matches: 5. CDR1 is GTSNPN, CDR2 SVGIG, per germline (reference sequence). The CDR3 sequence is 14 residues long. This CDR3 reads CAWSKGLAVETQYF. The CDR3 DNA follows: TGTGCCTGGAGCAAGGGACTAGCGGTGGAGACCCAGTACTTC. The entire variable domain, with the rest obtained from reference TRBV30 and TRBJ2-5, is as follows: SQTIHQWPATLVQPVGSPLSLECTVEGTSNPNLYWYRQAAGRGLQLLFYSVGIGQISSEVPQNLSASRPQDRQFILSSKKLLLSDSGFYLCAWSKGLAVETQYFGPGTRLLVL.

This chain connects TRBV9 to TRBJ2-2; no clear D. The CDR3 sequence is 16 residues long. V was pared by 4 bases and J by 0 bases, with 13 bases between. Germline assignment: CDR1 SGDLS and CDR2 YYNGEE. DNA for the CDR3: TGTGCCAGCAGCCCTACTGAGCGAGCGAACACCGGGGAGCTGTTTTTT. This gives the protein CASSPTERANTGELFF.

The chain uses TRBV2 and TRBJ2-1; 9 bases line up with TRBD1. Looked up from germline, CDR1 is SNHLY and CDR2 is FYNNEI. V lost 4 bases to trimming and J lost 2 bases; unmatched junction nucleotides: 3. The CDR3 runs to 15 residues. CDR3 sequence (DNA): TGTGCCAGCAGTGGACAGGGGGGACCCTACAATGAGCAGTTCTTC. Translating it yields CASSGQGGPYNEQFF. Full variable domain (missing parts from reference TRBV2 and TRBJ2-1): EPEVTQTPSHQVTQMGQEVILRCVPISNHLYFYWYRQILGQKVEFLVSFYNNEISEKSEIFDDQFSVERPDGSNFTLKIRSTKLEDSAMYFCASSGQGGPYNEQFFGPGTRLTVL.

This sequence joins TRBV9 and TRBJ1-4; 7 bases align to TRBD1. Germline CDR1 is SGDLS and CDR2 is YYNGEE. The trim removed 5 bases at V and 2 bases at J, leaving 6 bases unmatched. This CDR3 has 15 amino acids. DNA for the CDR3: TGTGCCAGCAGTACAGGGGTTACGACTAATGAAAAACTGTTTTTT. Protein product: CASSTGVTTNEKLFF.

The V gene is TRBV12-5, the J gene TRBJ2-5; the D gene is possibly TRBD1 (6 bases). In germline, CDR1 is LGHNT, CDR2 FRNRAP. The CDR3 consists of 15 residues. V lost 3 bases to trimming and J lost 2 bases, with 13 bases between them. The CDR3 loop reads CASGFNPGEQETQYF. CDR3 DNA: TGTGCTAGTGGTTTCAACCCAGGGGAGCAAGAGACCCAGTACTTC.

The chain carries TRBV28 and TRBJ2-6, with D possibly being TRBD1 (6 bases). The V gene's germline CDR1 is MDHEN and CDR2 SYDVKM. Trimming shortened V by 3 bases and J by 6 bases, and 12 bases separated the two germline ends. This CDR3 contains 15 residues. The CDR3 loop is CASSLTGLQANVLTF. In nucleotides, the CDR3 is TGTGCCAGCAGTTTGACAGGCTTGCAGGCCAACGTCCTGACTTTC.

The rearrangement uses TRBV4-1 and TRBJ2-6; D not certain. Germline V gene lookup returns CDR1 MGHRA and CDR2 YSYEKL. The CDR3 is made up of 16 amino acids. V lost 0 bases and J lost 6, with 12 bases in between. The CDR3 sequence: CASSQDLSVSANVLTF. In nucleotides, the CDR3 is TGCGCCAGCAGCCAAGATCTGTCCGTTTCGGCCAACGTCCTGACTTTC.

The J gene is TRBJ2-2, the V gene TRBV10-3; TRBD1 might be the D (5 bases). V gave up 4 bases and J gave up 6 bases, with 12 bases separating them. The germline V gene encodes CDR1 ENHRY and CDR2 SYGVKD. The CDR3 loop spans 14 amino acids. CDR3 nucleotide sequence: TGTGCCATCAGTGGTAGGGGTCCCCCCGGGGAGCTGTTTTTT. It yields the protein CAISGRGPPGELFF.

The chain combines TRBV11-2 with TRBJ1-3; D gene ambiguous. This CDR3 contains 14 residues. V was pared by 2 bases and J by 4 bases, with 9 bases between. CDR1 and CDR2 from the germline V gene are SGHAT and FQNNGV. The CDR3 bases are TGTGCCAGCAGCTTATTACACAGCGGAAACACCATATATTTT. Protein: CASSLLHSGNTIYF.

Of note for this clone: The junction does not match germline at one end; this may be a read error. The chain uses TRBV7-2 and TRBJ2-7; possibly TRBD1 for D (5 bases). Germline CDR1 and CDR2: SGHTA and FQGNSA. This CDR3 contains 13 residues. The CDR3 reads CASSLERYRKVDF. DNA of the CDR3: TGTGCCAGCAGCTTAGAACGTTACAGGAAAGTCGACTTC.

The CDR3 reads CASSPLGLAGHEQYF. The CDR3 DNA follows: TGTGCCAGCAGCCCCCTCGGACTAGCAGGGCACGAGCAGTACTTC. V and J are TRBV5-6 and TRBJ2-7; the match to TRBD2 covers 8 bases. The V and J ends lost 4 bases and 5 bases, in that order; junction bases with no gene match: 11. CDR3 length equals 15 residues. Germline V lookup: CDR1 SGHDT, CDR2 YYEEEE.

The V and J genes are TRBV11-2 and TRBJ1-2; the D gene is possibly TRBD1 (5 bases). Deletions cut 6 bases from V and 5 bases from J, with 19 bases between. CDR1 and CDR2 from the germline V gene are SGHAT and FQNNGV. CDR3 length: 15 residues. This chain's CDR3 is CASRHISRGLYGYTF. CDR3 bases: TGTGCCAGCAGACATATATCCCGGGGACTTTATGGCTACACCTTC.

The chain carries TRBV5-1 and TRBJ2-7; 8 bases are a match to TRBD2. Unmatched junction bases numbered 5, after V lost 0 bases and J lost 3 bases. Germline CDR1 reads SGHRS; CDR2 reads YFSETQ. The CDR3 is 15 amino acids. The CDR3 DNA reads as TGCGCCAGCAGCTTGGGGCTAGCGGGCAACTACGAGCAGTACTTC. Its protein is CASSLGLAGNYEQYF.

This chain joins TRBV4-1 and TRBJ1-1, with no clear D. Germline loops: CDR1 MGHRA, CDR2 YSYEKL. Trimming took off 4 bases at V and 5 bases at J, with 8 bases between the two ends. The CDR3 spans 12 residues. The CDR3 loop is CASSLTGTEAFF. In DNA form, the CDR3 reads TGCGCCAGCAGCCTGACGGGGACTGAAGCTTTCTTT.

The chain carries TRBV18 and TRBJ2-5; D may be TRBD1 (5 bases). The CDR3 sequence is 14 residues long. CDR1 KGHSH and CDR2 LQKENI come from the germline V gene. V lost 9 bases and J lost 3, with 17 bases in between. The CDR3 nucleotides read TGTGCCAGTCTCACCAGTAGGGGCGAAGAGACCCAGTACTTC. Translation gives CASLTSRGEETQYF.

The chain uses TRBV28 and TRBJ2-7, with TRBD1 matching 7 bases. Per the germline V gene, CDR1 is MDHEN and CDR2 is SYDVKM. The CDR3 covers 15 residues. With 3 bases clipped from V and 0 bases from J, the junction kept 5 bases outside the gene matches. The CDR3 region has the DNA TGTGCCAGCAGTTTGAGGACAGGATACTCCTACGAGCAGTACTTC. It yields the protein CASSLRTGYSYEQYF.

This sequence joins TRBV7-9 and TRBJ2-5, with a weak D call TRBD2 (5 bases). The V end was cut by 2 bases, the J end by 5 bases, with 15 bases between. This CDR3 has 15 amino acids. The germline V gene has CDR1 SEHNR and CDR2 FQNEAQ (reference sequence). DNA of the CDR3: TGTGCCAGCAGCTTATTTGGAGGCGCCGCGGAGACCCAGTACTTC. This codes for CASSLFGGAAETQYF.

The chain is built from TRBV18 and TRBJ1-5; D gene uncertain. The CDR3 contains 14 residues. CDR1 is KGHSH and CDR2 is LQKENI in the germline V gene. V lost 2 bases to trimming and J lost 5 bases, with 10 bases between them. The CDR3 DNA reads TGTGCCAGCTCACCAAGAAACGGGGATCAGCCCCAGCATTTT. Its protein is CASSPRNGDQPQHF.

V and J are TRBV5-4 and TRBJ2-3, with 7 bases aligning to TRBD1. The germline CDR1 and CDR2 sequences are SGHNT and YYREEE (reference sequence). Trimming cost V 5 bases and J 0 bases; bases outside gene matches: 9. The CDR3 spans 16 residues. The CDR3 DNA reads TGTGCCAGCAGAAGCACGGGACAGACTAGCACAGATACGCAGTATTTT. It codes for CASRSTGQTSTDTQYF.

The rearrangement joins TRBV29-1 to TRBJ2-7; D unresolved. The CDR3 runs to 12 residues. The germline gives CDR1 SQVTM, CDR2 ANQGSEA. V was pared by 4 bases and J by 0 bases, with 7 bases between. The CDR3 DNA reads as TGCAGCGTTGGGCAGGACTCCTACGAGCAGTACTTC. The encoded protein is CSVGQDSYEQYF.

V and J are TRBV5-1 and TRBJ1-1; D is unresolved. V lost 4 bases and J lost 6, with 10 bases in between. The CDR3 extends over 12 amino acids. Germline V gene data show CDR1 as SGHRS and CDR2 as YFSETQ. The CDR3 bases are TGCGCCAGCAGCCCCGACGAGGCTGAAGCTTTCTTT. Its translation: CASSPDEAEAFF.

The chain recombines TRBV6-6 with TRBJ1-1; 12 bases are a match to TRBD1. The ends lost 7 bases at V and 3 bases at J; junction bases unmatched: 6. This CDR3 spans 15 amino acids. Germline V gene lookup returns CDR1 MNHNY and CDR2 SVGAGI (reference sequence). CDR3 residues: CASKGQGAQDTEAFF. The CDR3 nucleotides are TGTGCCAGCAAGGGACAGGGGGCGCAGGACACTGAAGCTTTCTTT.

This rearrangement joins TRBV29-1 to TRBJ1-1; 7 nucleotides align to TRBD1. This CDR3 comprises 14 residues. Germline CDR1 is SQVTM and CDR2 is ANQGSEA. With 7 bases clipped from V and 1 base from J, the junction kept 9 bases outside the gene matches. CDR3: CSAAPGQRNTEAFF. The CDR3 nucleotides are TGCAGCGCCGCTCCGGGACAGAGGAACACTGAAGCTTTCTTT.

This sequence joins TRBV19 and TRBJ1-4; D is unresolved. The V end lost 6 bases, the J end lost 0 bases, and 8 bases lay between the germline ends. The CDR3 extends over 14 amino acids. Germline lookup yields CDR1 LNHDA and CDR2 SQIVND (reference sequence). This CDR3 reads CASRRATTNEKLFF. For the CDR3, the DNA is TGTGCCAGTAGGCGGGCCACAACTAATGAAAAACTGTTTTTT.

The rearrangement joins TRBV30 to TRBJ1-3, with TRBD1 matching 7 bases. Germline V gene lookup returns CDR1 GTSNPN and CDR2 SVGIG (reference sequence). This CDR3 comprises 15 residues. Trimming at V came to 2 bases and at J to 3 bases, leaving 7 bases not matched to a gene. The CDR3, as DNA: TGTGCCTGGAGTTCACTAGACAGGGTTGGAAACACCATATATTTT. This sequence encodes CAWSSLDRVGNTIYF.

This chain joins TRBV5-1 and TRBJ1-6, with TRBD1 identical over 8 bases. Losses at the gene ends were 5 bases for V and 7 bases for J; bases not matched to a gene: 11. In germline, CDR1 is SGHRS, CDR2 YFSETQ. This CDR3 spans 16 amino acids. CDR3 protein: CASSDLTGALNSPLHF. The CDR3 DNA reads as TGCGCCAGCAGTGATTTGACAGGGGCTTTAAATTCACCCCTCCACTTT.

The chain couples TRBV4-1 to TRBJ2-7, with 7 bases matching TRBD2. The CDR3 consists of 15 residues. Trimming removed 3 bases from V and 6 bases from J; junction bases left unmatched: 11. Per the germline V gene, CDR1 is MGHRA and CDR2 is YSYEKL. CDR3 residues: CASSHGGGGGIEQYF. In DNA form, the CDR3 reads TGCGCCAGCAGCCATGGTGGGGGGGGAGGTATCGAGCAGTACTTC.

The genes are TRBV29-1 and TRBJ2-7; 7 positions agree with TRBD2. The V and J ends lost 6 bases and 2 bases, in that order; junction bases with no gene match: 4. The germline CDR1 and CDR2 sequences are SQVTM and ANQGSEA. This CDR3 is built from 12 residues. The CDR3 sequence is CSVVGTTYEQYF. The CDR3 coding sequence is TGCAGCGTCGTAGGGACTACCTACGAGCAGTACTTC.